The next 14 T cell receptor beta chains were all read from a single sample in a study of cytomegalovirus exposure and HLA in healthy donors. 60 Vbeta and 13 Jbeta primers were used in PCR. Assay used: immunoSEQ multiplex PCR; TCRdb lists only in-frame clones, some missing. The repertoire holds about 260,000 clones, 70% to 90% seen once, with roughly 2% in the top ten. Material: PBMCs. All receptors derive from a woman aged 40 to 49 in good health and CMV-seropositive.

The rearrangement uses TRBV27 and TRBJ2-2, with D hard to call. Germline CDR1 MNHEY, CDR2 SMNVEV (reference sequence). This CDR3 is built from 13 residues. V was clipped by 3 bases and J by 1 base, with 3 bases between them. The CDR3 DNA sequence: TGTGCCAGCAGTTTCCGGAACACCGGGGAGCTGTTTTTT. It codes for CASSFRNTGELFF.

The chain joins TRBV12-5 to TRBJ2-2, with D perhaps TRBD2 (6 bases). CDR1 is LGHNT and CDR2 is FRNRAP in the germline V gene. V shed 6 bases and J shed 2 bases, with 10 bases lying between them. The CDR3 is made up of 14 amino acids. The CDR3 nucleotides are TGTGCTAGTGGACCCGGGACTAACACCGGGGAGCTGTTTTTT. Its protein is CASGPGTNTGELFF.

This chain connects TRBV30 to TRBJ1-1, with 7 bases matching TRBD1. The trim removed 1 base at V and 0 bases at J, leaving 5 bases unmatched. CDR3 size: 15 residues. Germline CDR1 is GTSNPN and CDR2 is SVGIG (reference sequence). Here the CDR3 reads CAWSAARGMNTEAFF. The CDR3 DNA follows: TGTGCCTGGAGTGCTGCCAGGGGGATGAACACTGAAGCTTTCTTT.

The J gene is TRBJ2-5, the V gene TRBV30; weak D call: TRBD2 (5 bases). The CDR3 totals 16 residues. Germline CDR1 and CDR2: GTSNPN and SVGIG (reference sequence). V was cut by 1 base and J by 4 bases, with 19 bases left in between. The DNA for the CDR3 is TGTGCCTGGAGTGAGGCTACGGGGAACATAAGAGAGACCCAGTACTTC. Protein: CAWSEATGNIRETQYF.

A remark on this clone: The same CDR3 arises from other DNA sequences in this sample as well. The V and J genes are TRBV5-1 and TRBJ1-2; D might be TRBD1 (6 bases). The CDR3 loop spans 13 amino acids. Germline V CDR1 and CDR2: SGHRS, YFSETQ. V was pared by 3 bases and J by 3 bases, with 9 bases between. CDR3 region: CASSSQGDYGYTF. CDR3 bases: TGCGCCAGCAGCTCACAGGGAGACTATGGCTACACCTTC.

A few counts support this clone. The chain uses TRBV7-9 and TRBJ1-1, with D unresolved. Looked up from germline, CDR1 is SEHNR and CDR2 is FQNEAQ (reference sequence). The CDR3 sequence is 14 residues long. With 7 bases removed from V and 3 bases from J, the gap between germline ends came to 15 bases. Written as DNA, the CDR3 is TGTGCCAGCACCTTCCAAGGAGAGGACACTGAAGCTTTCTTT. Its protein is CASTFQGEDTEAFF.

V usage is TRBV5-4 and J usage is TRBJ2-5; tentative D call: TRBD2 (6 bases). With the DNA end fitting TRBJ2-7 better, the J assignment may be wrong. The CDR3 length is 14 residues. Germline CDR1 is SGHNT and CDR2 is YYREEE (reference sequence). The CDR3 region is CASSLDGGGYEQYF. Written as DNA, the CDR3 is TGTGCCAGCAGCTTGGATGGCGGAGGGTACGAGCAGTACTTC.

This chain joins TRBV30 and TRBJ1-2; perhaps TRBD1 as D (5 bases). V shed 2 bases and J shed 4 bases, with 11 bases lying between them. In germline, CDR1 is GTSNPN, CDR2 SVGIG (reference sequence). This CDR3 spans 13 amino acids. Here the CDR3 reads CAWSPSGGYGYTF. The CDR3 coding sequence is TGTGCCTGGAGTCCCTCGGGGGGCTATGGCTACACCTTC.

This rearrangement joins TRBV2 to TRBJ2-5; 9 bases align to TRBD2. Germline values: CDR1 SNHLY, CDR2 FYNNEI. V dropped 7 bases and J dropped 0; count of bases not matched to a gene: 3. The CDR3 consists of 14 residues. The CDR3 region is CASNRLADQETQYF. DNA of the CDR3: TGTGCCAGCAACAGACTAGCGGACCAAGAGACCCAGTACTTC. The full variable domain, with the rest looked up from reference TRBV2 and TRBJ2-5, is EPEVTQTPSHQVTQMGQEVILRCVPISNHLYFYWYRQILGQKVEFLVSFYNNEISEKSEIFDDQFSVERPDGSNFTLKIRSTKLEDSAMYFCASNRLADQETQYFGPGTRLLVL.

Remarks on this clone: Here the CDR3 omits its conserved ending phenylalanine or tryptophan, so a read error is the likely source. V and J are TRBV28 and TRBJ2-7; TRBD2 matches at 10 bases. Per germline, CDR1 MDHEN and CDR2 SYDVKM. The ends lost 5 bases at V and 4 bases at J; junction bases unmatched: 5. The CDR3 covers 14 residues. CDR3 sequence: CASSTRTSGYEQYL. The CDR3 coding sequence is TGTGCCAGCAGTACCCGGACTAGCGGATACGAGCAGTACCTC.

The chain couples TRBV13 to TRBJ1-5; D gene uncertain. Germline V gives CDR1 PRHDT, CDR2 FYEKMQ (reference sequence). V shed 0 bases and J shed 0 bases, with 9 bases lying between them. CDR3 size: 16 residues. The CDR3 loop is CASSLGGGSSNQPQHF. The CDR3 bases are TGTGCCAGCAGCTTAGGAGGCGGATCTAGCAATCAGCCCCAGCATTTT.

The V gene is TRBV27, the J gene TRBJ1-2, with 9 bases fitting TRBD1. Unmatched junction bases numbered 14, after V lost 5 bases and J lost 4 bases. The CDR3 has 17 residues. Germline CDR1 reads MNHEY; CDR2 reads SMNVEV (reference sequence). CDR3 in DNA: TGTGCCAGCAGTGGCCAGGGACAGGGCACCCTAGGCTATGGCTACACCTTC. This translates into CASSGQGQGTLGYGYTF.

The rearrangement joins TRBV7-2 to TRBJ1-2; TRBD1 is a possible D gene (6 bases). V was clipped by 5 bases and J by 4 bases, with 20 bases between them. The CDR3 is 16 residues long. Germline V lookup: CDR1 SGHTA, CDR2 FQGNSA. In DNA, the CDR3 is TGTGCCAGCAGCGCGCATCCGACAGGTCGTTCCTATGGCTACACCTTC. Its translation: CASSAHPTGRSYGYTF.

The CDR3 DNA follows: TGTGCCAGCAGCTTATCGGAGCGGAGCTCCTACGAGCAGTACTTC. The encoded protein is CASSLSERSSYEQYF. The chain employs TRBV5-4 and TRBJ2-7; D might be TRBD2 (5 bases). Germline CDR1 reads SGHNT; CDR2 reads YYREEE (reference sequence). This CDR3 is built from 15 residues. Trimming removed 2 bases at V and 0 bases at J, with 12 bases between.